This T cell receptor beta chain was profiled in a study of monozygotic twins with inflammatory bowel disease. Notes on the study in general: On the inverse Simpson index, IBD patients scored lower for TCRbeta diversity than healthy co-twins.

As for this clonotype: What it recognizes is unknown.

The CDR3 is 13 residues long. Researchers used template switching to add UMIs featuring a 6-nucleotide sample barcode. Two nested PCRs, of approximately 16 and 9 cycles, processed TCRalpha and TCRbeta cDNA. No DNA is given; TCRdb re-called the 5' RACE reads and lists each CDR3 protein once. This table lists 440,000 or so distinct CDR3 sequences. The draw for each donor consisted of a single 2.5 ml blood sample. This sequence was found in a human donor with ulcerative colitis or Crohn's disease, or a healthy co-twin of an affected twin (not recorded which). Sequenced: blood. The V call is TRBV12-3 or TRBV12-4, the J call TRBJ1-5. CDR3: CASTPSGNQPQHF.